The 21 T cell receptor beta chains below come from one sample, sequenced in a study of T cell repertoires in cytomegalovirus infection. These receptors are not linked to any known antigen. Via MiXCR, TCRdb re-called the reads, giving one row per CDR3 protein. The sample includes 340,000 or so distinct CDR3 sequences, 25% of them seen just once. The specimen was cultured PBMCs, collected from culture after CMV antigen stimulation. Source of these receptors: a human donor in good health (CMV status not recorded). Some clones in this sample may be carry-over from other donors' samples.

This clonotype has a handful of counts. The CDR3 DNA is TGTGCCAGCAGTTTTGGTAGGGAGCTGTTTTTT. This translates into CASSFGRELFF. The chain is built from TRBV27 and TRBJ2-2; D not certain. The V and J ends lost 3 bases and 9 bases respectively, with 5 bases between them. This CDR3 spans 11 amino acids. CDR1 and CDR2 from the germline V gene are MNHEY and SMNVEV (reference sequence).

This clonotype was counted between two and nine times. Here the CDR3 reads CASSPSPAGANYGYTF. The CDR3 DNA follows: TGTGCCAGCAGCCCATCCCCGGCGGGAGCGAACTATGGCTACACCTTC. The chain carries TRBV7-2 and TRBJ1-2; unclear D gene. V was shortened by 5 bases and J by 2 bases, with 18 bases between the two germline ends. The germline CDR1 and CDR2 sequences are SGHTA and FQGNSA. The CDR3 loop spans 16 amino acids.

The V and J genes are TRBV7-8 and TRBJ2-7, with D unclear. This CDR3 contains 12 residues. Germline-derived CDR1 and CDR2 are SGHVS and FQNEAQ. Between the trimmed V and J ends, which lost 5 bases and 3 bases, there was a span of 8 bases. The CDR3 loop reads CASSPRVYEQYF. The CDR3 nucleotides read TGTGCCAGCAGCCCTCGCGTCTACGAGCAGTACTTC.

The V gene is TRBV2, the J gene TRBJ1-2; no clear D gene. Germline V CDR1 and CDR2: SNHLY, FYNNEI. The CDR3 consists of 12 residues. V was cut by 5 bases and J by 5 bases, with 9 bases left in between. CDR3 loop: CASSYDGYGYTF. The DNA of the CDR3 is TGTGCCAGCAGTTATGACGGGTATGGCTACACCTTC.

This clonotype occurred many times. CDR3 sequence reads: CASSSRDRVDTQYF. The CDR3 bases are TGTGCCAGCAGCTCACGGGACAGGGTTGATACGCAGTATTTT. The V call is TRBV7-2, the J call TRBJ2-3; 9 bases map to TRBD1. The CDR3 covers 14 residues. J was trimmed by 6 bases and V by 4 bases; bases with no gene match: 5. The V gene's germline CDR1 is SGHTA and CDR2 FQGNSA.

The chain has TRBV12-3 or TRBV12-4 and TRBJ1-1; D remains unclear. The germline V and J ends were trimmed by 3 bases and 3 bases, with 8 bases remaining between them. This CDR3 has 13 amino acids. CDR3 sequence: CASSFKPDTEAFF. The DNA of the CDR3 is TGTGCCAGCAGTTTTAAGCCCGACACTGAAGCTTTCTTT.

This clonotype was seen a handful of times. The chain links TRBV5-4 to TRBJ2-5; TRBD2 might be the D (5 bases). The V end was cut by 3 bases, the J end by 5 bases, with 17 bases between. The CDR3 runs 15 residues. Looked up from germline, CDR1 is SGHNT and CDR2 is YYREEE (reference sequence). The CDR3 region has the DNA TGTGCCAGCAGCTCCTACTCGGCCGGGGATGAGACCCAGTACTTC. This sequence encodes CASSSYSAGDETQYF.

The gene calls are TRBV29-1 and TRBJ1-5; D might be TRBD1 (5 bases). This CDR3 spans 13 amino acids. Trimming removed 7 bases at V and 5 bases at J, with 15 bases between. From germline, CDR1 is SQVTM and CDR2 ANQGSEA. CDR3 region: CSGIRGLDQPQHF. Written as DNA, the CDR3 is TGCAGCGGCATCCGGGGGTTGGATCAGCCCCAGCATTTT.

Remarks on this clonotype: Its ends do not fully match the called genes, so a read error is possible. This chain links TRBV14 with TRBJ1-5, with 8 nucleotides matching TRBD1. Germline V CDR1 and CDR2: SGHDN, FVKESK. CDR3 size: 15 residues. For the CDR3, the DNA is TGTGCCAGCAGCCAAGCAGGGGGCGGCAATCAGGCCCAGCATTTT. Encoded protein: CASSQAGGGNQAQHF.

This clonotype has at least ten counts. V and J are TRBV7-2 and TRBJ2-5; the D gene could be TRBD1 or TRBD2 (5 bases each). There are 15 residues in the CDR3. V gave up 5 bases and J gave up 4 bases, with 17 bases separating them. Germline V gives CDR1 SGHTA, CDR2 FQGNSA. The CDR3 nucleotides read TGTGCCAGCAGCGTAGGGTGGGCAGGGAGAGAGACCCAGTACTTC. Encoded protein: CASSVGWAGRETQYF.

J is TRBJ1-4 and V is TRBV15, with D uncertain. The CDR3 is 16 residues long. Per germline, CDR1 LNHNV and CDR2 YYDKDF (reference sequence). The V and J ends lost 3 bases and 3 bases respectively, with 14 bases between them. The CDR3 nucleotides are TGTGCCACCAGCAGGCAACAACCCGGATCTAATGAAAAACTGTTTTTT. Translating it yields CATSRQQPGSNEKLFF.

V and J are TRBV7-2 and TRBJ2-6; D might be TRBD2 (5 bases). The CDR3 sequence is 18 residues long. Germline V lookup: CDR1 SGHTA, CDR2 FQGNSA. The V end lost 1 base, the J end lost 0 bases, and 13 bases lay between the germline ends. CDR3 sequence: CASSLVGGGNSGANVLTF. In DNA, the CDR3 is TGTGCCAGCAGCTTAGTAGGTGGAGGCAACTCTGGGGCCAACGTCCTGACTTTC.

The rearrangement uses TRBV15 and TRBJ2-1, with TRBD2 identical over 7 bases. The ends lost 1 base at V and 7 bases at J; junction bases unmatched: 13. This CDR3 contains 17 residues. From germline, CDR1 is LNHNV and CDR2 YYDKDF (reference sequence). The CDR3 is CATSRVLPGGLSNEQFF. The CDR3 DNA reads as TGTGCCACCAGCAGAGTCCTCCCCGGGGGGTTGTCTAATGAGCAGTTCTTC. The complete variable domain, with remaining parts taken from reference TRBV15 and TRBJ2-1, reads DAMVIQNPRYQVTQFGKPVTLSCSQTLNHNVMYWYQQKSSQAPKLLFHYYDKDFNNEADTPDNFQSRRPNTSFCFLDIRSPGLGDTAMYLCATSRVLPGGLSNEQFFGPGTRLTVL.

The V call is TRBV20-1, the J call TRBJ1-1; D is ambiguous. With 6 bases removed from V and 4 bases from J, the gap between germline ends came to 18 bases. From germline, CDR1 is DFQATT and CDR2 SNEGSKA (reference sequence). There are 14 residues in the CDR3. The CDR3, as DNA: TGCAGTGCCCCGAGAGGTATAACAAGCACTGAAGCTTTCTTT. This codes for CSAPRGITSTEAFF.

This clonotype was seen more than once but under ten times. The chain links TRBV4-1 to TRBJ2-5; D is ambiguous. Per the germline V gene, CDR1 is MGHRA and CDR2 is YSYEKL. With 0 bases removed from V and 2 bases from J, the gap between germline ends came to 10 bases. The CDR3 length is 15 residues. For the CDR3, the DNA is TGCGCCAGCAGCCAAGAACCTAGAGAACAAGAGACCCAGTACTTC. Its translation is CASSQEPREQETQYF.

The gene calls are TRBV6-8 and TRBJ2-1; 11 bases are a match to TRBD2. This CDR3 region has 15 residues. V was clipped by 6 bases and J by 4 bases; unmatched bases: 5. Germline CDR1 MNHGY, CDR2 SAAAGT. For the CDR3, the DNA is TGTGCCAGCAGGCAAACTAGCGGGGGATACAATGAGCAGTTCTTC. This gives the protein CASRQTSGGYNEQFF.

The genes are TRBV20-1 and TRBJ2-7; D perhaps matches TRBD1 (5 bases). The ends were cut back, 5 bases at V and 0 bases at J, with 11 bases in the middle. The germline V gene has CDR1 DFQATT and CDR2 SNEGSKA (reference sequence). The length of the CDR3 is 13 residues. CDR3 sequence: CSAGFGASYEQYF. CDR3 nucleotides: TGCAGTGCTGGGTTTGGGGCCTCCTACGAGCAGTACTTC.

CDR3: CASSGVLRETQYF. The CDR3 coding sequence is TGTGCCAGCAGTGGAGTATTGAGAGAGACCCAGTACTTC. The J gene is TRBJ2-5, the V gene TRBV25-1, with D uncertain. V lost 4 bases to trimming and J lost 4 bases, with 10 bases between them. The CDR3 runs to 13 residues. Germline-derived CDR1 and CDR2 are MGHDK and SYGVNS.

This clonotype occurred a few times. The chain combines TRBV4-1 with TRBJ2-2; TRBD1 might be the D (5 bases). Germline assignment: CDR1 MGHRA and CDR2 YSYEKL. The CDR3 is 14 amino acids. Trimming shortened V by 4 bases and J by 3 bases, and 9 bases separated the two germline ends. CDR3 residues: CASSPGFYTGELFF. DNA for the CDR3: TGCGCCAGCAGCCCAGGGTTCTACACCGGGGAGCTGTTTTTT.

At least ten counts were recorded for this clonotype. This sequence joins TRBV7-2 and TRBJ2-5, with 7 positions matching TRBD2. CDR1 is SGHTA, CDR2 FQGNSA, per germline. The CDR3 extends over 15 amino acids. Germline trimming cut 1 base from V and 5 bases from J; bases unmatched to any gene: 7. CDR3 coding DNA: TGTGCCAGCAGCTTAGTCCCGGCTAGCGGTGAGACCCAGTACTTC. It is translated as CASSLVPASGETQYF.

This clonotype was picked up a small number of times. The V gene is TRBV29-1, the J gene TRBJ1-1, with D maybe TRBD1 (6 bases). Germline CDR1 is SQVTM and CDR2 is ANQGSEA. The CDR3 extends over 13 amino acids. The V end was cut by 5 bases, the J end by 0 bases, with 10 bases between. Written as DNA, the CDR3 is TGCAGCGTTACACAGGGAATGAACACTGAAGCTTTCTTT. It translates to CSVTQGMNTEAFF.